This TCR beta chain was profiled in a study of beta chain features in type 1 diabetes (dated by TCRdb to the late 2010s). Context from the whole study: Mean age, gender distribution, total cell number and subset yield did not differ between patients and healthy donors. Whereas all 30 or so donors provided naive and central memory subsets, regulatory and stem cell-like memory subsets were isolated from just 8 patients and roughly eight healthy donors. In the study, TCRB repertoires of sorted circulating CD4+ T cell subsets from recently diagnosed type 1 diabetes patients were compared with those of matched healthy donors. A total of 85 million to 140 million sorted cells were examined across all samples, and a strong correlation was observed between cell number per subset and RNA yield. What the work shows at the level of the full study, not this receptor alone: At VDJ recombination sites, type 1 diabetes patients had fewer insertions and more deleted nucleotides, which implies abnormalities in thymic rearrangement. The naive, central memory and regulatory TCRB repertoires appeared to resemble one another more closely among patients than among healthy donors. Because cDNA was sequenced instead of genomic DNA, activated cells with high expression could be over-represented, although the groups did not differ in activation or CD3 levels. Shorter templates might be favored by PCR, yet because patient and control samples were amplified and corrected together, any such skew would affect both groups equally. Because the HLA sub-analyses included only small numbers of individuals, any influence of HLA type on TCRB rearrangement was left unresolved. Type 1 diabetes patients showed a moderate but significant shortening of TCRB CDR3 length in all four CD4+ subsets.

Each donor gave one peripheral blood draw, about 100 mL on average, collected into heparinised tubes. A BD FACSAria II was used to sort naive, central memory, regulatory and stem cell-like memory CD4+ T cells with a panel that included CD45RO, CCR7, CD25, CD127, CD95 and CD27. Every sorted population had a purity above 98%. PBMCs were isolated right away by Lymphoprep density gradient centrifugation and were stained directly, without culture. Samples were stained and sorted in pairs, with one healthy donor and one patient per experiment, so that batch effects were minimized. A note on this clone: Its antigen is currently not known. Base-call qualities are not available, and no considerably larger clone is one nucleotide away.

The germline V gene (reference sequence) supplies CDR1 SEHNR and CDR2 FQNEAQ. At the junction V is shortened by 0 bases and J by 2 bases, with 9 bases in between. The CDR3 measures 15 amino acids from cysteine to phenylalanine. The entry retains the CDR3 DNA only, 45 bases that are in frame from base 1. The entire amount of isolated RNA was reverse transcribed using the High Capacity cDNA Reverse Transcription Kit, so the sequenced TCRB transcripts were expressed ones. Naive, central memory and regulatory T cell samples underwent deep immunoSEQ sequencing, averaging about 3.57 million total reads per sample. Sorted cells were lysed in RLT buffer, and RNA was extracted using DNase-treated RNeasy Micro or Mini kits according to cell number. To prevent cross-contamination, every cell subset was processed on its own, while patient and healthy donor samples were processed together. The immunoSEQ multiplex PCR was used to amplify TCRB sequences from cDNA, yielding 87-bp fragments that span the CDR3 region. Amplicons were sequenced on the Illumina HiSeq platform. The authors' pipeline ran thus. Synthetic template baselines were used to correct PCR bias computationally, reads within Hamming distance 2 were collapsed, and singletons that could not be merged were discarded. Reads were aligned against IMGT to assign V, D and J genes, CDR3 length and insertions or deletions at six rearrangement sites. Clonotype counts were normalized to sorted cell number within each subset before computing true diversity and Gini coefficients with the tcR R package. Repertoire sharing was quantified using the overlap coefficient calculated on TCRB nucleotide sequences. Out-of-frame TCRB sequences from naive cells were analyzed to stand in for the pre-selection repertoire. The immuneACCESS repertoire file appears here via TCRdb, limited to in-frame rearrangements. These files lack a portion of the clones; in checked studies, under half of the deficit traces to unresolved V genes, and the cause of the others is not known. D and trimming were read from the DNA, whereas the V and J calls and clone size are those reported in that table. For this sample there are more than 250,000 clones; roughly 20% appear just once. Around 0.029% of the sample is in the top ten clones.

What was sequenced was naive CD4+ T cells from blood. In the paper's terms, the cell subset or site label means: true naive CD4+ T cells. This clonotype was obtained from a woman aged 40 to 50 with type 1 diabetes. The chain is encoded by TRBV7-9 joined to TRBJ2-3; 6 matching bases give a weak D call of TRBD2. The DNA sequence is given as TGTGCCAGCAGCTTAGCCAGCGGGCTCACAGATACGCAGTATTTT. This codes for CASSLASGLTDTQYF.